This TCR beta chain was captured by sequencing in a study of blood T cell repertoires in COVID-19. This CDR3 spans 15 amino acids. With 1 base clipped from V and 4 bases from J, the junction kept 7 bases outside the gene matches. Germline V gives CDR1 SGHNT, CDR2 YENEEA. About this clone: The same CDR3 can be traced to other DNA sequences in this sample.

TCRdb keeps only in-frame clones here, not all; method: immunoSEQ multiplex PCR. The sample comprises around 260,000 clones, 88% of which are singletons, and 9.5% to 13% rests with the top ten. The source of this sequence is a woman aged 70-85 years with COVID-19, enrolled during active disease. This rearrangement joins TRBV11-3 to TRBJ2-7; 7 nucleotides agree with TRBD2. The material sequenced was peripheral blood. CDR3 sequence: CASSLGAGQVYEQYF. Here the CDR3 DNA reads TGTGCCAGCAGCTTAGGAGCGGGGCAGGTGTACGAGCAGTACTTC.